Listed here are 6 T cell receptor beta chains from one sample, sequenced in a study of blood T cell repertoires in COVID-19. Profiling relied on immunoSEQ multiplex PCR, and the TCRdb table lists in-frame clones only, not all of them. The sample contains approximately 500,000 clones, 75% to 90% of which appear only once. Sequencing input: peripheral blood. Receptors originate from a human donor in a cohort sampled during active COVID-19.

V gene TRBV3-1 (or the pseudogene TRBV3-2) combines with J gene TRBJ2-1, with 7 bases lining up with TRBD2. The CDR3 extends over 14 amino acids. The V gene's germline CDR1 is LGHDT and CDR2 YNNKEL (reference sequence). V was pared by 3 bases and J by 10 bases, with 9 bases of the junction left unmatched. The chain's CDR3 is CASSHFAGEEEQFF. The CDR3 bases are TGTGCCAGCAGCCACTTTGCGGGAGAGGAGGAGCAGTTCTTC.

The chain recombines TRBV20-1 with TRBJ2-3, with 9 bases matching TRBD2. CDR1 and CDR2 (germline): DFQATT, SNEGSKA (reference sequence). CDR3 length: 17 amino acids. Trimming at V came to 3 bases and at J to 2 bases, leaving 12 bases not matched to a gene. CDR3 protein: CSASGRSLAGPTDTQYF. For the CDR3, the DNA is TGCAGTGCTAGTGGTCGATCGCTAGCGGGACCCACAGATACGCAGTATTTT.

As DNA, the CDR3 is TGTGCCAGCAGCTTAGGGGGGGCAACTAATGAAAAACTGTTTTTT. As protein: CASSLGGATNEKLFF. The chain couples TRBV11-2 to TRBJ1-4, with D perhaps matching TRBD1 (5 bases). The CDR3 covers 15 residues. Looked up from germline, CDR1 is SGHAT and CDR2 is FQNNGV. Trimming took 1 base from V and 0 from J, leaving 6 bases between them.

In its sample, this clone was seen once. V gene TRBV9 combines with J gene TRBJ1-3, with D hard to call. CDR1 and CDR2 from the germline V gene are SGDLS and YYNGEE. There are 11 residues in the CDR3. Trimming cost V 3 bases and J 5 bases, with 3 bases left between them. CDR3 in amino acids: CASSDRNTIYF. The CDR3 DNA sequence: TGTGCCAGCAGCGACAGAAACACCATATATTTT. Filled out from reference TRBV9 and TRBJ1-3, the complete variable domain reads DSGVTQTPKHLITATGQRVTLRCSPRSGDLSVYWYQQSLDQGLQFLIQYYNGEERAKGNILERFSAQQFPDLHSELNLSSLELGDSALYFCASSDRNTIYFGEGSWLTVV.

The V gene is TRBV19, the J gene TRBJ2-1; no clear D. This CDR3 region has 18 residues. CDR1 and CDR2 from the germline V gene are LNHDA and SQIVND (reference sequence). V was cut by 2 bases and J by 0 bases, with 17 bases left in between. CDR3 coding DNA: TGTGCCAGTAGTATAAACCCTCACAGACCTACCTCCTACAATGAGCAGTTCTTC. This sequence encodes CASSINPHRPTSYNEQFF.

This clone was counted once. DNA for the CDR3: TGTGCCAGCAGTTCCTCTCAAGCGGGGGAGCTGTTTTTT. Translation: CASSSSQAGELFF. The rearrangement joins TRBV6-2 or TRBV6-3 to TRBJ2-2, with D unresolved. Germline V gene sequence: CDR1 MNHEY, CDR2 SVGEGT. V was pared by 4 bases and J by 8 bases, with 11 bases between. The length of the CDR3 is 13 residues.